The 20 T cell receptor beta chains reported below all come from one sample, sequenced in a study of blood T cell repertoires in COVID-19. Assay: immunoSEQ multiplex PCR; the TCRdb copy retains only in-frame clones and omits some. The sample contains over 200,000 clones, around 82% of which appear only once. Sequencing was done on a sample of peripheral blood. Receptors were obtained from a man older than 75 with acute or convalescent COVID-19.

V is TRBV3-1 (or the pseudogene TRBV3-2) and J is TRBJ1-1; possible D gene TRBD1, 5 bases. Germline V gene lookup returns CDR1 LGHDT and CDR2 YNNKEL (reference sequence). This CDR3 spans 13 amino acids. Trimming left V 3 bases short and J 5 bases short, with 10 bases between. The CDR3 region has the DNA TGTGCCAGCAGCCATGCTCAGGGTACTGAAGCTTTCTTT. It is translated as CASSHAQGTEAFF.

The rearrangement joins TRBV30 to TRBJ2-1; TRBD2 matches at 7 bases. The CDR3 is 15 residues long. Germline assignment: CDR1 GTSNPN and CDR2 SVGIG (reference sequence). V trimming: 3 bases; J trimming: 0 bases; junction bases outside the gene matches: 5. CDR3 bases: TGTGCCTGGAGCCATGGCGGGAGCTCCTACAATGAGCAGTTCTTC. Translation: CAWSHGGSSYNEQFF.

The table lists this clone with a few counts. The V and J genes are TRBV5-1 and TRBJ2-1; the D gene is possibly TRBD1 (5 bases). Germline V CDR1 and CDR2: SGHRS, YFSETQ. V was clipped by 0 bases and J by 4 bases, with 11 bases between them. This CDR3 is built from 15 residues. CDR3 in amino acids: CASSLEDTAYNEQFF. DNA of the CDR3: TGCGCCAGCAGCTTGGAGGACACCGCTTACAATGAGCAGTTCTTC. Supplemented by reference TRBV5-1 and TRBJ2-1, the full variable domain reads KAGVTQTPRYLIKTRGQQVTLSCSPISGHRSVSWYQQTPGQGLQFLFEYFSETQRNKGNFPGRFSGRQFSNSRSEMNVSTLELGDSALYLCASSLEDTAYNEQFFGPGTRLTVL.

V is TRBV6-1 and J is TRBJ2-3, with 8 bases that match TRBD2. Germline V gene sequence: CDR1 MNHNS, CDR2 SASEGT. The CDR3 has 14 residues. V lost 3 bases to trimming and J lost 6 bases; unmatched junction nucleotides: 5. The CDR3 reads CASSDGGVSDTQYF. The CDR3 DNA reads TGTGCCAGCAGTGACGGGGGGGTGTCGGATACGCAGTATTTT.

The chain employs TRBV3-1 (or the pseudogene TRBV3-2) and TRBJ2-7; no reliable D call. The CDR3 consists of 13 residues. The V gene lost 8 bases and the J gene lost 1 base, with 12 bases spanning the gap. Germline lookup yields CDR1 LGHDT and CDR2 YNNKEL (reference sequence). Here the CDR3 reads CASHDKKSYEQYF. The CDR3 DNA reads TGTGCCAGCCACGACAAGAAATCCTACGAGCAGTACTTC.

The genes are TRBV5-1 and TRBJ1-3, with TRBD1 matching 7 bases. The V segment lost 4 bases and the J segment 4 bases; nucleotides outside the gene matches: 14. CDR3 length equals 17 residues. Germline assignment: CDR1 SGHRS and CDR2 YFSETQ. This chain's CDR3 is CASSPGLQGVVGNTIYF. DNA for the CDR3: TGCGCCAGCAGCCCTGGCCTGCAGGGGGTCGTAGGAAACACCATATATTTT.

The chain links TRBV6-5 to TRBJ2-7, with 8 bases identical to TRBD1. V lost 3 bases to trimming and J lost 3 bases; unmatched junction nucleotides: 1. The CDR3 has 13 residues. The germline V gene has CDR1 MNHEY and CDR2 SVGAGI. For the CDR3, the DNA is TGTGCCAGCAGTTATACAGGGGGCTACGAGCAGTACTTC. Translation: CASSYTGGYEQYF.

The rearrangement uses TRBV10-3 and TRBJ1-6; 7 nucleotides line up with TRBD1. Germline lookup yields CDR1 ENHRY and CDR2 SYGVKD. The ends lost 6 bases at V and 7 bases at J; junction bases unmatched: 3. This CDR3 has 13 residues. The CDR3 protein is CAIRWDSNSPLHF. CDR3 DNA sequence: TGTGCCATCAGGTGGGACAGCAATTCACCCCTCCACTTT.

The chain couples TRBV5-1 to TRBJ2-5, with D possibly matching TRBD1 (5 bases). The germline V gene has CDR1 SGHRS and CDR2 YFSETQ. This CDR3 has 13 amino acids. Between the trimmed V and J ends, which lost 1 base and 5 bases, there was a span of 9 bases. In DNA, the CDR3 is TGCGCCAGCAGCTTGAACAGGATGGAGACCCAGTACTTC. Translated, it gives CASSLNRMETQYF.

The V gene is TRBV2, the J gene TRBJ2-2, with 7 bases that match TRBD1. The germline gives CDR1 SNHLY, CDR2 FYNNEI. V lost 5 bases and J lost 4; bases outside the gene matches: 7. The length of the CDR3 is 15 residues. As DNA, the CDR3 is TGTGCCAGCAGTAGACAGGGTGTTACCACCGGGGAGCTGTTTTTT. Amino acid sequence: CASSRQGVTTGELFF.

The chain links TRBV9 to TRBJ2-1; 7 bases align to TRBD2. The V segment lost 3 bases and the J segment 9 bases; nucleotides outside the gene matches: 18. Germline V gene sequence: CDR1 SGDLS, CDR2 YYNGEE. This CDR3 contains 17 residues. The CDR3, as DNA: TGTGCCAGCAGCGCCCACCGTATCAGCGGGAATGCGGTTGAGCAGTTCTTC. Protein: CASSAHRISGNAVEQFF.

The V gene is TRBV27, the J gene TRBJ1-1; a possible D gene is TRBD1 (5 bases). The CDR3 sequence is 13 residues long. Trimming stripped 5 bases from V and 1 base from J, with 8 bases between. The germline V gene has CDR1 MNHEY and CDR2 SMNVEV (reference sequence). CDR3 sequence (DNA): TGTGCCAGCAGTCTAGGACAGAACACTGAAGCTTTCTTT. The encoded protein is CASSLGQNTEAFF.

This clone was recorded only once. V and J are TRBV9 and TRBJ2-3, with TRBD2 identical over 7 bases. This CDR3 has 15 residues. V shed 2 bases, J shed 7 bases, and the junction held 10 bases outside the gene matches. Per germline, CDR1 SGDLS and CDR2 YYNGEE. DNA of the CDR3: TGTGCCAGCAGCGTGGGAGGGCTGCCTTCGTATACGCAGTATTTT. Translation gives CASSVGGLPSYTQYF.

This clone was detected only once. The rearrangement links TRBV28 to TRBJ1-2; no clear D gene. This CDR3 spans 14 amino acids. V lost 7 bases and J 1 base, leaving 13 bases between the germline ends. CDR1 is MDHEN and CDR2 is SYDVKM in the germline V gene. This CDR3 is CASKPGHLNYGYTF. The CDR3, as DNA: TGTGCCAGCAAACCAGGTCACCTTAACTATGGCTACACCTTC.

The chain carries TRBV16 and TRBJ1-4; the D gene is possibly TRBD1 (5 bases). V dropped 4 bases and J dropped 7 bases, with 16 bases sitting between them. This CDR3 region has 15 residues. Per the germline V gene, CDR1 is KGHSY and CDR2 is FQNENV. The CDR3 DNA reads TGTGCCAGCAGCCCCAACCTAGGGGCAAGTGAAAAACTGTTTTTT. Protein product: CASSPNLGASEKLFF.

The chain is built from TRBV10-3 and TRBJ2-1, with 9 nucleotides matching TRBD2. This CDR3 spans 17 amino acids. The germline V gene encodes CDR1 ENHRY and CDR2 SYGVKD. The ends lost 0 bases at V and 4 bases at J; junction bases unmatched: 7. The CDR3 bases are TGTGCCATCAGTGAGTCGGGCGGGAGGGCCAGGTACAATGAGCAGTTCTTC. It yields the protein CAISESGGRARYNEQFF.

This clone has just one count. The chain couples TRBV18 to TRBJ2-7, with D maybe TRBD1 (6 bases). The CDR3 length is 13 residues. Per germline, CDR1 KGHSH and CDR2 LQKENI. The germline V and J ends were trimmed by 5 bases and 4 bases, with 12 bases remaining between them. This CDR3 is CASSDSGAYEQYF. The CDR3 DNA sequence: TGTGCCAGCTCAGACTCAGGGGCATACGAGCAGTACTTC.

The chain has TRBV30 and TRBJ1-2; possible D gene TRBD1, 5 bases. Germline V lookup: CDR1 GTSNPN, CDR2 SVGIG (reference sequence). The CDR3 totals 10 residues. The V end was cut by 3 bases, the J end by 8 bases, with 7 bases between. CDR3 amino acids: CAWRQVGYTF. The CDR3 coding sequence is TGTGCCTGGAGACAGGTGGGCTACACCTTC.

This chain links TRBV5-4 with TRBJ2-7; 8 nucleotides match TRBD1. Germline V gives CDR1 SGHNT, CDR2 YYREEE (reference sequence). V trimming: 8 bases; J trimming: 4 bases; junction bases outside the gene matches: 11. The CDR3 covers 14 residues. CDR3 coding DNA: TGTGCCAGTCGGCCGGGACAGGATCGTTACGAGCAGTACTTC. As protein: CASRPGQDRYEQYF.

The rearrangement joins TRBV11-3 to TRBJ2-1; D is unresolved. The CDR3 totals 11 residues. V gave up 6 bases and J gave up 5 bases, with 5 bases separating them. The germline gives CDR1 SGHNT, CDR2 YENEEA. In DNA form, the CDR3 reads TGTGCCAGCAGTGACAACAATGAGCAGTTCTTC. Amino acids: CASSDNNEQFF.